The source of this TCR beta chain is a study of shared clonotypes between healthy human individuals. Study-wide results and limits: Only blood was sampled, and tissue TCR repertoires likely differ from blood ones.

V gave up 6 bases and J gave up 0 bases, with 14 bases separating them. The CDR3 totals 15 residues. The germline V gene encodes CDR1 ENHRY and CDR2 SYGVKD. A remark on this clone: Antigen: not known.

Genomic DNA of each subset was evenly split across several immunoSEQ plates. This table comes from immunoSEQ multiplex PCR, and its TCRdb copy is limited to in-frame clones, with some not included. The table has about a million clones, about 74% seen once; the top ten hold over 1.3%. The specimen was memory CD4+ T cells sorted from blood. The sample's subset: CD45RA-negative fraction. V usage is TRBV10-3 and J usage is TRBJ1-1, with D uncertain. This TCR was recovered from a man aged 18 to 30 in good health. CDR3 sequence: CAISFSQVLNTEAFF. CDR3 nucleotide sequence: TGTGCCATCAGCTTTTCCCAGGTGCTGAACACTGAAGCTTTCTTT.